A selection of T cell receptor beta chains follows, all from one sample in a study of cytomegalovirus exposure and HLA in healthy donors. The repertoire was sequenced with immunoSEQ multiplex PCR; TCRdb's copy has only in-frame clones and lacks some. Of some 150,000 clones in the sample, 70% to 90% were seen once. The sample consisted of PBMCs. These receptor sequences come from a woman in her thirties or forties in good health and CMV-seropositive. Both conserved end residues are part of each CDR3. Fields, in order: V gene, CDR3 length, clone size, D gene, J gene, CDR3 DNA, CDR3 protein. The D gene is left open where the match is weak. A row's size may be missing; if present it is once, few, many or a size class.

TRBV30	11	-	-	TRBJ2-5	TGTGCCTGGAGTGTAGGTGGGCCCCAGTACTTC	CAWSVGGPQYF
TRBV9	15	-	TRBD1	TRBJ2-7	TGTGCCAGCAGCGTGGGACAGGGCCCACCTACGGAGCAGTACTTC	CASSVGQGPPTEQYF
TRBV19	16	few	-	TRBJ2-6	TGTGCCAGTAGTACGAAGAGGGTCTCTGGGGCCAACGTCCTGACTTTC	CASSTKRVSGANVLTF
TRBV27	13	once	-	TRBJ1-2	TGTGCCAGCAAGAGGAACGCGAACTATGGCTACACCTTC	CASKRNANYGYTF
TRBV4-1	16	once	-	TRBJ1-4	TGCGCCAGCAGCCAGGCCAACGAGATTCGGGATGAAAAACTGTTTTTT	CASSQANEIRDEKLFF
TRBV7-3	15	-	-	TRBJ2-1	TGTGCCAGCAGCTCGGACCAGGGGTACTACAATGAGCAGTTCTTC	CASSSDQGYYNEQFF
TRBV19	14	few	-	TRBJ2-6	TGTGCCAGTGGAAAGGGAGCTGGGGCCAACGTCCTGACTTTC	CASGKGAGANVLTF
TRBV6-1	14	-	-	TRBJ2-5	TGTGCCAGCAGCGCAGGGTTTTACGGTGGTGAGCAGTACTTC	CASSAGFYGGEQYF
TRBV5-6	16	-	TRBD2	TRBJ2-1	TGTGCCAGCAGCTCAAGACTAGCTCCCTCCTACAATGAGCAGTTCTTC	CASSSRLAPSYNEQFF
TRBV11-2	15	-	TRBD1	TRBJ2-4	TGTGCCAGCAGCTCGACCACAGGGGTCCAAAACATTCAGTACTTC	CASSSTTGVQNIQYF
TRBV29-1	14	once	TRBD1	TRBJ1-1	TGCAGCTCCCGACAGGGTAGGATGAACACTGAAGCTTTCTTT	CSSRQGRMNTEAFF
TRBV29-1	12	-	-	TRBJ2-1	TGCAGCGTTCGAGGCGGGAACCGTGAGCAGTTCTTC	CSVRGGNREQFF
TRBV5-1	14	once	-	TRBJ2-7	TGCGCCAGCAGCCTAGGGGACTTCTCAGACAAGCAGTACTTC	CASSLGDFSDKQYF
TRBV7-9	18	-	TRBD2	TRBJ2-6	TGTGCCAGCAGCCCGGGGACTAGCGGGAGTTATGGGGCCAACGTCCTGACTTTC	CASSPGTSGSYGANVLTF
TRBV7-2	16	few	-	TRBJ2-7	TGTGCCAGCAGCGTAGGAGGCAGTCCCTCCTCCTACGAGCAGTACTTC	CASSVGGSPSSYEQYF
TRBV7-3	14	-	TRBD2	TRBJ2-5	TGTGCCAGCAGCTTAGCTGGACTAGGGGAGACCCAGTACTTC	CASSLAGLGETQYF
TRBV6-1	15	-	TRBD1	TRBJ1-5	TGTGCCAGCGAAGACTGGACAGGCGGGAATCAGCCCCAGCATTTT	CASEDWTGGNQPQHF
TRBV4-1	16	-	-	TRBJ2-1	TGCGCCAGCAGCCAAGATTTCGGCAGGTCCTACAATGAGCAGTTCTTC	CASSQDFGRSYNEQFF
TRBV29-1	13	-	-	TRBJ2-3	TGCAGCGTTCCTGGGAGCGGGCCAGATACGCAGTATTTT	CSVPGSGPDTQYF
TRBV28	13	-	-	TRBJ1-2	TGTGCCAGCAGTACAACAGGGTACTATGGCTACACCTTC	CASSTTGYYGYTF
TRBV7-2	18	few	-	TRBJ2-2	TGTGCCAGCAGCTTAGTAGGGAGCGGCGGGACCAACACCGGGGAGCTGTTTTTT	CASSLVGSGGTNTGELFF
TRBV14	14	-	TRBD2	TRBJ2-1	TGTGCCAGCAGCCAAGGGACTAGTCACAATGAGCAGTTCTTC	CASSQGTSHNEQFF
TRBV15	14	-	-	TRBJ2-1	TGTGCCACCAGCAAAGGCCCCCGGGGAAATGAGCAGTTCTTC	CATSKGPRGNEQFF